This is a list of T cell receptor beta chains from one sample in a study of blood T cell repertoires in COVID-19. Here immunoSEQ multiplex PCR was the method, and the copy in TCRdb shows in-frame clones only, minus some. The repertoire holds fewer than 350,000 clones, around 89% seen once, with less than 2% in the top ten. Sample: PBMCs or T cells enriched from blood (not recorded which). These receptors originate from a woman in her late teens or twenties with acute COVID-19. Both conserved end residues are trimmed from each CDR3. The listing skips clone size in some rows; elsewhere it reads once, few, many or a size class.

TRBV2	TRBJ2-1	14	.	ASRKTGTSGGGEQF
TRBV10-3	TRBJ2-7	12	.	AISESAGADEQY
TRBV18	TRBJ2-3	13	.	ASSPRQYPTDTQY
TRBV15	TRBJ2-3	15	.	ATSRDSGGYFTDTQY
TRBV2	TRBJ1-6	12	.	ASRQSSYNSPLH
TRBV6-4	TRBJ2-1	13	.	ASSDGGLAGDEQF
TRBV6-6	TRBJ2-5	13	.	ASSYASGREETQY
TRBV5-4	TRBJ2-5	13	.	ASSLRGRAVETQY
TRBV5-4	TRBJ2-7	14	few	ASSSWTGLPKYEQY
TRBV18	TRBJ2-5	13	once	ASSTYSGDQETQY
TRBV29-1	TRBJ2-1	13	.	SVRTSGRGYNEQF
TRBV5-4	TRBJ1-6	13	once	ASSRGQVYNSPLH
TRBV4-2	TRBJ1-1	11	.	ASSQERGLEAF
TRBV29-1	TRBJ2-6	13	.	SVADRGPGANVLT
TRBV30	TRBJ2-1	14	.	AWSEVSGRSYNEQF
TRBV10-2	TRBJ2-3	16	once	ASSEPTGLAGVVDTQY
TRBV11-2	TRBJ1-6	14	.	ASSLVYPGKASPLH
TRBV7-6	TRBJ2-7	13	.	ASSLGAGLTYEQY
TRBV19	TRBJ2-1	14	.	ASILPGQGTSNEQF
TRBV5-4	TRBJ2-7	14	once	ASSLLLAGVPNEQY
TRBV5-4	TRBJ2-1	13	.	ASSTPGLKNNEQF